The rows below give T cell receptor beta chains drawn from one sample of a study of a mutant IDH1 vaccine in newly diagnosed glioma. This table comes from immunoSEQ multiplex PCR, and its TCRdb copy is limited to in-frame clones, with some not included. The data show about 64,000 clones, with about 73% seen just once and about 4.9% held by the top ten. Their antigens remain unidentified. The source was PBMCs, collected from a glioma patient whose treatment included an IDH1 peptide vaccine. These receptors were taken from a man in his fifties with glioma. Each CDR3 is given with its conserved first and last residue. Fields, in order: CDR3 DNA, CDR3 protein, J gene, clone size, V gene, D gene. The D gene is left open where the match is weak. Rows may omit the clone size; those that give it use once, few, many or a size class.

CDR3 DNA: TGTGCCAGCTCAATGGAAGCGAACACTGAAGCTTTCTTT
CDR3 protein: CASSMEANTEAFF
J gene: TRBJ1-1
clone size: NA
V gene: TRBV18
D gene: NA

CDR3 DNA: TGTGCCAGCAGCCCGAAGAGTAGCGGGGGGGAGACCCAGTACTTC
CDR3 protein: CASSPKSSGGETQYF
J gene: TRBJ2-5
clone size: NA
V gene: TRBV5-4
D gene: TRBD2

CDR3 DNA: TGTGCCTGCAGACAGGCGTATGGCTACACCTTC
CDR3 protein: CACRQAYGYTF
J gene: TRBJ1-2
clone size: NA
V gene: TRBV30
D gene: NA

CDR3 DNA: TGTGCCATCAGTGGACAGGATGATGGCTACACCTTC
CDR3 protein: CAISGQDDGYTF
J gene: TRBJ1-2
clone size: NA
V gene: TRBV10-3
D gene: NA

CDR3 DNA: TGTGCCAGCAGCCCAGACAATGAGCAGTTCTTC
CDR3 protein: CASSPDNEQFF
J gene: TRBJ2-1
clone size: NA
V gene: TRBV7-9
D gene: NA

CDR3 DNA: TGTGCCAGCAGTGAAGCGGTGCGCGAGCAGTACTTC
CDR3 protein: CASSEAVREQYF
J gene: TRBJ2-7
clone size: NA
V gene: TRBV2
D gene: NA

CDR3 DNA: TGTGCCAGTAGTATAGGAGTGAACACTGAAGCTTTCTTT
CDR3 protein: CASSIGVNTEAFF
J gene: TRBJ1-1
clone size: few
V gene: TRBV19
D gene: NA

CDR3 DNA: TGTGCCCGTACTAGCGGGGGGACCGGGGAGCTGTTTTTT
CDR3 protein: CARTSGGTGELFF
J gene: TRBJ2-2
clone size: NA
V gene: TRBV30
D gene: TRBD2

CDR3 DNA: TGCGCCAGCAGCCAAGAATTGGGACAGCCCCATCAGCCCCAGCATTTT
CDR3 protein: CASSQELGQPHQPQHF
J gene: TRBJ1-5
clone size: NA
V gene: TRBV4-3
D gene: TRBD1

CDR3 DNA: TGTGCCAGCAGTGAAGCAGGAAGCGTCGGAAAACTGTTTTTT
CDR3 protein: CASSEAGSVGKLFF
J gene: TRBJ1-4
clone size: NA
V gene: TRBV2
D gene: NA

CDR3 DNA: TGTGCCAGCAGGAGGGCCACTGAAGCTTTCTTT
CDR3 protein: CASRRATEAFF
J gene: TRBJ1-1
clone size: NA
V gene: TRBV6-5
D gene: NA

CDR3 DNA: TGTGCCAGCAGTTATAGCGGGACAGGGGGATTAGGGTCCTACGAGCAGTACTTC
CDR3 protein: CASSYSGTGGLGSYEQYF
J gene: TRBJ2-7
clone size: NA
V gene: TRBV7-6
D gene: TRBD1

CDR3 DNA: TGTGCCAGCTCCCTCGACAGGGATCAGCCCCAGCATTTT
CDR3 protein: CASSLDRDQPQHF
J gene: TRBJ1-5
clone size: once
V gene: TRBV18
D gene: TRBD1

CDR3 DNA: TGTGCCAGTAGTATTCAGGGACAGACTGAAGCTTTCTTT
CDR3 protein: CASSIQGQTEAFF
J gene: TRBJ1-1
clone size: NA
V gene: TRBV19
D gene: TRBD1

CDR3 DNA: TGCGCCAGCAGCCAAGATAAGGGGCGCAGCACCGGGGAGCTGTTTTTT
CDR3 protein: CASSQDKGRSTGELFF
J gene: TRBJ2-2
clone size: NA
V gene: TRBV4-3
D gene: NA

CDR3 DNA: TGTGCCAGCAGTTTTGCGGGGGCGAACACCGGGGAGCTGTTTTTT
CDR3 protein: CASSFAGANTGELFF
J gene: TRBJ2-2
clone size: NA
V gene: TRBV27
D gene: TRBD2

CDR3 DNA: TGTGCCAGTAGTGACTCGGGACAGATGGGCTATGGCTACACCTTC
CDR3 protein: CASSDSGQMGYGYTF
J gene: TRBJ1-2
clone size: NA
V gene: TRBV19
D gene: TRBD1

CDR3 DNA: TGCGCCAGCAGTGACTCCTACGAGCAGTACTTC
CDR3 protein: CASSDSYEQYF
J gene: TRBJ2-7
clone size: few
V gene: TRBV10-1
D gene: NA

CDR3 DNA: TGCAGCGTTGGGGGGAACTCCTACAATGAGCAGTTCTTC
CDR3 protein: CSVGGNSYNEQFF
J gene: TRBJ2-1
clone size: NA
V gene: TRBV29-1
D gene: NA

CDR3 DNA: TGCGCCAGCAGCGCTAACGGACAGGCTCTCGAGCAGTACTTC
CDR3 protein: CASSANGQALEQYF
J gene: TRBJ2-7
clone size: NA
V gene: TRBV4-1
D gene: TRBD1

CDR3 DNA: TGTGCCAGCAGGGTTACAGGGGGCGGTGGGGAGATGGGGAAACTGTTTTTT
CDR3 protein: CASRVTGGGGEMGKLFF
J gene: TRBJ1-4
clone size: NA
V gene: TRBV28
D gene: TRBD1

CDR3 DNA: TGTGCCATCAGTGAGGGCCTTGCATCTGAAGCTTTCTTT
CDR3 protein: CAISEGLASEAFF
J gene: TRBJ1-1
clone size: NA
V gene: TRBV10-3
D gene: NA

CDR3 DNA: TGCGCCAGCAGCTTAGGCAGTCTCGAGCAGTACTTC
CDR3 protein: CASSLGSLEQYF
J gene: TRBJ2-7
clone size: NA
V gene: TRBV5-1
D gene: NA

CDR3 DNA: TGTGCCAGCAGCTTTCTCGAAACTGAAGCTTTCTTT
CDR3 protein: CASSFLETEAFF
J gene: TRBJ1-1
clone size: NA
V gene: TRBV7-2
D gene: NA

CDR3 DNA: TGTGCCAGCAGCCACCTAGACAGGGCCCGCTACGAGCAGTACTTC
CDR3 protein: CASSHLDRARYEQYF
J gene: TRBJ2-7
clone size: few
V gene: TRBV7-2
D gene: TRBD1

CDR3 DNA: TGCGCCAGCAGTGAACAGGGTATTTTGGACACCATATATTTT
CDR3 protein: CASSEQGILDTIYF
J gene: TRBJ1-3
clone size: few
V gene: TRBV10-1
D gene: NA

CDR3 DNA: TGCGCCAGCAGTGAGTCGACAAGTGGGACATCGATCCACTTT
CDR3 protein: CASSESTSGTSIHF
J gene: TRBJ1-6
clone size: NA
V gene: TRBV10-2
D gene: NA

CDR3 DNA: TGCGCCAGCAGCCAAGACGTGGGATCCCTGACCAACTATGGCTACACCTTC
CDR3 protein: CASSQDVGSLTNYGYTF
J gene: TRBJ1-2
clone size: NA
V gene: TRBV4-3
D gene: NA

CDR3 DNA: TGCAGCGTTGAAGATCTGGGGAACACCGGGGAGCTGTTTTTT
CDR3 protein: CSVEDLGNTGELFF
J gene: TRBJ2-2
clone size: NA
V gene: TRBV29-1
D gene: NA

CDR3 DNA: TGCGCCAGCAGCCTAAGCCTTGCAACTAATGAAAAACTGTTTTTT
CDR3 protein: CASSLSLATNEKLFF
J gene: TRBJ1-4
clone size: NA
V gene: TRBV5-1
D gene: NA

CDR3 DNA: TGTGCCAGCAGCCTCGAAGGGGCGAGGGCTTTCTTT
CDR3 protein: CASSLEGARAFF
J gene: TRBJ1-1
clone size: NA
V gene: TRBV7-2
D gene: NA

CDR3 DNA: TGTGCCAGCAGCTTAGGCAGGAGTGGAAACACCATATATTTT
CDR3 protein: CASSLGRSGNTIYF
J gene: TRBJ1-3
clone size: NA
V gene: TRBV7-2
D gene: NA

CDR3 DNA: TGTGCCAGCAGCCCCAGGGACAGGGCCTACGAGCAGTACTTC
CDR3 protein: CASSPRDRAYEQYF
J gene: TRBJ2-7
clone size: NA
V gene: TRBV7-9
D gene: TRBD1

CDR3 DNA: TGTGCCAGCAGCGTATCAGGAAACCCGGGTGGCTACACCTTC
CDR3 protein: CASSVSGNPGGYTF
J gene: TRBJ1-2
clone size: once
V gene: TRBV9
D gene: NA

CDR3 DNA: TGTGCCAGCTCACAGGGGAGAGGGGCTTTCTTT
CDR3 protein: CASSQGRGAFF
J gene: TRBJ1-1
clone size: few
V gene: TRBV18
D gene: NA

CDR3 DNA: TGTGCCAGCAGCTCCGACAGGTTGGGGAATGAGCAGTTCTTC
CDR3 protein: CASSSDRLGNEQFF
J gene: TRBJ2-1
clone size: NA
V gene: TRBV7-9
D gene: NA

CDR3 DNA: TGCGCCAGCAGCTTGTCTTGGAGGGTTCGTGGCGGGGAGCTGTTTTTT
CDR3 protein: CASSLSWRVRGGELFF
J gene: TRBJ2-2
clone size: NA
V gene: TRBV5-1
D gene: NA

CDR3 DNA: TGTGCCAGCCTGGTGGACGGGGGAAATCAGCCCCAGCATTTT
CDR3 protein: CASLVDGGNQPQHF
J gene: TRBJ1-5
clone size: NA
V gene: TRBV2
D gene: NA

CDR3 DNA: TGCAGCGTCATGGGGCAGAATGGCTACACCTTC
CDR3 protein: CSVMGQNGYTF
J gene: TRBJ1-2
clone size: few
V gene: TRBV29-1
D gene: NA

CDR3 DNA: TGTGCCAGTAGTATGCAGGGGGCTTTTCTAGGGACCCAGTACTTC
CDR3 protein: CASSMQGAFLGTQYF
J gene: TRBJ2-5
clone size: NA
V gene: TRBV19
D gene: TRBD1

CDR3 DNA: TGTGCCAGCAGTTCACAGGGGGACAATCAGCCCCAGCATTTT
CDR3 protein: CASSSQGDNQPQHF
J gene: TRBJ1-5
clone size: NA
V gene: TRBV2
D gene: TRBD1

CDR3 DNA: TGTGCCAGCAGTGAGGGGACAGGGTGGACCTACGAGCAGTACTTC
CDR3 protein: CASSEGTGWTYEQYF
J gene: TRBJ2-7
clone size: NA
V gene: TRBV2
D gene: TRBD1

CDR3 DNA: TGTGCCTGGAGTGTGGTGGATCAGCCCCAGCATTTT
CDR3 protein: CAWSVVDQPQHF
J gene: TRBJ1-5
clone size: NA
V gene: TRBV30
D gene: NA

CDR3 DNA: TGCGCCAGCAGTACAGGGGGAAATGGCTACACCTTC
CDR3 protein: CASSTGGNGYTF
J gene: TRBJ1-2
clone size: NA
V gene: TRBV5-1
D gene: TRBD1